Below, 19 T cell receptor beta chains from the same sample are listed, as sequenced in a study of OX40 agonist ivuxolimab in advanced cancers. Libraries were prepared through the immunoSEQ multiplex PCR assay. In its TCRdb copy, this immuneACCESS table keeps in-frame sequences only and misses some clones. Where compared with another copy, unresolved V genes explain less than half of these, and the others have no known cause. The sample data list under 80,000 clones, and approximately 86% of these were observed just once. The ten largest account for approximately 0.66% of the sample. The material sequenced was CD4+ or CD8+ T cells sorted from blood, taken in a trial of the OX40 agonist ivuxolimab. The receptors originated from an adult with an advanced solid tumor such as melanoma, head and neck, liver or kidney cancer.

V usage is TRBV30 and J usage is TRBJ1-2; 11 bases line up with TRBD1. This CDR3 comprises 12 residues. Germline V lookup: CDR1 GTSNPN, CDR2 SVGIG (reference sequence). The V gene end was trimmed by 5 bases and the J gene end by 13 bases; junction bases not matched to a gene: 9. CDR3 in amino acids: CAWSGTGGHLTF. The CDR3 bases are TGTGCCTGGTCTGGGACAGGGGGGCATCTCACCTTC.

The chain has TRBV5-1 and TRBJ2-3, with D possibly matching TRBD1 (5 bases). Germline assignment: CDR1 SGHRS and CDR2 YFSETQ. V lost 1 base to trimming and J lost 5 bases, with 8 bases between them. The CDR3 is 13 residues long. Here the CDR3 DNA reads TGCGCCAGCAGCTTGAAAGGGGTAGATACGCAGTATTTT. It is translated as CASSLKGVDTQYF.

The rearrangement uses TRBV27 and TRBJ1-6; 7 bases align to TRBD1. Trimming removed 5 bases from V and 6 bases from J; junction bases left unmatched: 7. In germline, CDR1 is MNHEY, CDR2 SMNVEV (reference sequence). The CDR3 contains 15 residues. The CDR3 DNA reads as TGTGCCAGCAGTCCCCGGACAGGTTCTAATTCACCCCTCCACTTT. The encoded protein is CASSPRTGSNSPLHF.

This chain links TRBV2 with TRBJ1-2; unclear D gene. The CDR3 totals 12 residues. Germline V CDR1 and CDR2: SNHLY, FYNNEI. V lost 8 bases and J 2 bases, leaving 9 bases between the germline ends. CDR3 residues: CASAQQNYGYTF. The CDR3, as DNA: TGTGCCAGCGCACAGCAAAACTATGGCTACACCTTC.

This sequence joins TRBV28 and TRBJ2-1, with 7 nucleotides matching TRBD1. The ends lost 6 bases at V and 2 bases at J; junction bases unmatched: 4. Germline V gene lookup returns CDR1 MDHEN and CDR2 SYDVKM. The CDR3 runs 14 residues. CDR3 in amino acids: CASSRQGAYNEQFF. CDR3 nucleotide sequence: TGTGCCAGCAGCCGGCAGGGGGCCTACAATGAGCAGTTCTTC. The full variable domain, its missing parts supplied by reference TRBV28 and TRBJ2-1, is DVKVTQSSRYLVKRTGEKVFLECVQDMDHENMFWYRQDPGLGLRLIYFSYDVKMKEKGDIPEGYSVSREKKERFSLILESASTNQTSMYLCASSRQGAYNEQFFGPGTRLTVL.

This clone was counted a few times. The CDR3 here is CASSLGSGRAGNEQFF. Here the CDR3 DNA reads TGTGCCAGCAGTTTAGGGAGCGGGAGGGCGGGGAATGAGCAGTTCTTC. The chain uses TRBV28 and TRBJ2-1; 10 nucleotides agree with TRBD2. The germline V gene has CDR1 MDHEN and CDR2 SYDVKM. The CDR3 contains 16 residues. Losses at the gene ends were 2 bases for V and 7 bases for J; bases not matched to a gene: 8.

The chain couples TRBV7-9 to TRBJ2-1; TRBD2 matches at 9 bases. CDR3 length: 15 amino acids. Germline CDR1 reads SEHNR; CDR2 reads FQNEAQ (reference sequence). V dropped 0 bases and J dropped 9; count of bases not matched to a gene: 6. This CDR3 reads CASSLATAGGSEQFF. The CDR3 DNA reads as TGTGCCAGCAGCTTAGCTACAGCGGGAGGATCTGAGCAGTTCTTC.

This chain joins TRBV29-1 and TRBJ2-1; the match to TRBD2 covers 9 bases. V lost 4 bases, J lost 2 bases, and 3 bases stayed unmatched. CDR1 and CDR2 (germline): SQVTM, ANQGSEA. The CDR3 has 14 residues. The CDR3 DNA sequence: TGCAGCGTTGGGGTAGCGGGAGCCTACAATGAGCAGTTCTTC. This gives the protein CSVGVAGAYNEQFF.

The chain recombines TRBV21-1 with TRBJ2-7; TRBD1, the D gene given by the table, was not confirmed from the DNA. TRBV21-1 is a pseudogene locus. This CDR3 has 14 residues. The CDR3 DNA sequence: TGTGCCAGCAGCGCCGACAGGGGGACGTACGAGCAGTACTTC. Translation: CASSADRGTYEQYF.

CDR3 sequence (DNA): TGTGCCAGTAGTGTCACAGCCTCACGCGAGCAGTACTTC. Protein sequence: CASSVTASREQYF. The chain couples TRBV19 to TRBJ2-7; D gene uncertain. V lost 5 bases and J 6 bases, leaving 14 bases between the germline ends. The CDR3 totals 13 residues. Germline values: CDR1 LNHDA, CDR2 SQIVND (reference sequence).

The J gene is TRBJ2-1, the V gene TRBV30; 9 bases agree with TRBD1. Germline CDR1 GTSNPN, CDR2 SVGIG (reference sequence). The trim removed 4 bases at V and 2 bases at J, leaving 6 bases unmatched. This CDR3 is 15 amino acids long. Here the CDR3 reads CAWTGTGIPYNEQFF. The CDR3 DNA reads TGTGCCTGGACCGGGACAGGGATACCCTACAATGAGCAGTTCTTC.

The rearrangement uses TRBV6-1 and TRBJ1-4; D is undetermined. The CDR3 has 14 amino acids. Germline V gene lookup returns CDR1 MNHNS and CDR2 SASEGT. V was cut by 4 bases and J by 12 bases, with 18 bases left in between. The CDR3 spells CASSAGQVRSELFF. The CDR3, as DNA: TGTGCCAGCAGTGCCGGCCAGGTGAGGAGCGAACTGTTTTTT.

The V call is TRBV28, the J call TRBJ1-2; D is uncertain. The CDR3 sequence is 13 residues long. Per germline, CDR1 MDHEN and CDR2 SYDVKM. V was clipped by 3 bases and J by 2 bases, with 7 bases between them. In DNA form, the CDR3 reads TGTGCCAGCAGTTTGTCGGGGAACTATGGCTACACCTTC. This sequence encodes CASSLSGNYGYTF.

The gene calls are TRBV6-1 and TRBJ2-7; 11 bases are a match to TRBD2. This CDR3 is 13 amino acids long. J was trimmed by 6 bases and V by 6 bases; bases with no gene match: 4. Germline V gene sequence: CDR1 MNHNS, CDR2 SASEGT. CDR3 sequence reads: CASSTSGSSEQYF. CDR3 nucleotides: TGTGCCAGCAGCACTAGCGGGAGTTCCGAGCAGTACTTC.

The rearrangement uses TRBV30 and TRBJ2-7; 9 positions match TRBD2. Germline assignment: CDR1 GTSNPN and CDR2 SVGIG (reference sequence). This CDR3 contains 11 residues. The J segment lost 7 bases and the V segment lost 8 bases, leaving 6 bases of the junction unmatched. CDR3 bases: TGTGCCGTCGGCCTAGCGGGGGAGCAGTACTTC. Translation: CAVGLAGEQYF.

This sequence joins TRBV19 and TRBJ1-4, with 7 positions matching TRBD1. J was trimmed by 4 bases and V by 1 base; bases with no gene match: 3. The germline gives CDR1 LNHDA, CDR2 SQIVND (reference sequence). CDR3 length equals 15 residues. The CDR3 loop reads CASSIAQGNNEKLFF. The DNA of the CDR3 is TGTGCCAGTAGTATAGCACAGGGGAATAATGAAAAACTGTTTTTT.

The chain is built from TRBV6-6 and TRBJ2-7, with D unresolved. The germline V gene encodes CDR1 MNHNY and CDR2 SVGAGI (reference sequence). V dropped 0 bases and J dropped 3 bases, with 9 bases sitting between them. The CDR3 is 14 residues long. The CDR3 DNA is TGTGCCAGCAGTTACTCGGGCAGCCACTACGAGCAGTACTTC. It yields the protein CASSYSGSHYEQYF.

This sequence joins TRBV2 and TRBJ2-7, with TRBD2 matching over 8 bases. Germline CDR1 and CDR2: SNHLY and FYNNEI. This CDR3 spans 13 amino acids. V was pared by 6 bases and J by 7 bases, with 8 bases of the junction left unmatched. DNA for the CDR3: TGTGCCAGCAGGAGGACTAGCCCTTTGGAGCAGTACTTC. Translated: CASRRTSPLEQYF.

The J gene is TRBJ1-1, the V gene TRBV28; 8 bases are shared with TRBD1. This CDR3 comprises 16 residues. Germline-derived CDR1 and CDR2 are MDHEN and SYDVKM. V was clipped by 1 base and J by 0 bases; unmatched bases: 4. The CDR3 DNA reads TGTGCCAGCAGTTTATCGGGACAGGCTATGAACACTGAAGCTTTCTTT. Protein product: CASSLSGQAMNTEAFF.